The 5 T cell receptor beta chains below all came from one sample that was sequenced in a study of blood T cell repertoires in COVID-19. Sequencing used immunoSEQ multiplex PCR; TCRdb keeps in-frame clones, though not all of them. The sample holds fewer than 300,000 clones, around 90% seen once. The sequenced material came from peripheral blood. The receptors were gathered from a woman in her 40s who had recovered from COVID-19.

The chain carries TRBV18 and TRBJ1-4, with unresolved D. Germline loops: CDR1 KGHSH, CDR2 LQKENI. Trimming cost V 6 bases and J 2 bases, with 16 bases left between them. The CDR3 is 16 amino acids. CDR3 protein: CASSSKPARTNEKLFF. The CDR3 nucleotides read TGTGCCAGCTCCTCTAAACCCGCCAGGACTAATGAAAAACTGTTTTTT.

The chain combines TRBV6-2 or TRBV6-3 with TRBJ2-7, with 7 bases that match TRBD2. The CDR3 covers 14 residues. CDR1 MNHEY and CDR2 SVGEGT come from the germline V gene. J was trimmed by 2 bases and V by 5 bases; bases with no gene match: 6. The CDR3 DNA sequence: TGTGCCAGCAGTCCCCCGGGGAGGGCCTACGAGCAGTACGTC. This gives the protein CASSPPGRAYEQYV.

The V gene is TRBV5-5, the J gene TRBJ2-7, with D perhaps TRBD2 (7 bases). CDR1 and CDR2 from the germline V gene are SGHKS and YYEKEE (reference sequence). The CDR3 is 15 residues long. V gave up 4 bases and J gave up 1 base, with 15 bases separating them. The CDR3 nucleotides read TGTGCCAGCAGCGGGGGGGCACGGGGATCCTACGAGCAGTACGTC. Its translation is CASSGGARGSYEQYV.

V usage is TRBV7-9 and J usage is TRBJ1-2; D might be TRBD1 (5 bases). CDR3 size: 16 residues. Germline V lookup: CDR1 SEHNR, CDR2 FQNEAQ (reference sequence). Trimming stripped 2 bases from V and 4 bases from J, with 17 bases between. The CDR3 loop reads CASSLYSQGSFYGYTF. Here the CDR3 DNA reads TGTGCCAGCAGCTTATATTCTCAGGGTTCCTTCTATGGCTACACCTTC.

This chain joins TRBV27 and TRBJ2-5; 7 bases are shared with TRBD1. This CDR3 is 15 amino acids long. The germline CDR1 and CDR2 sequences are MNHEY and SMNVEV (reference sequence). The V and J ends lost 4 bases and 2 bases, in that order; junction bases with no gene match: 7. The DNA for the CDR3 is TGTGCCAGCAGTTCCGGACAGGCCGGACAAGAGACCCAGTACTTC. Amino acid sequence: CASSSGQAGQETQYF.